This TCR beta chain is drawn from a study of shared clonotypes between healthy human individuals. Study overall: Donors consisted of a couple of women and three men between 18 and 49.

The method was immunoSEQ multiplex PCR; TCRdb's version includes in-frame clones alone and lacks a portion of them. This sample carries around 2,000,000 clones, about 93% of them seen once, and the ten largest clones take 1.7%. As to this clone: Other DNA sequences within the sample encode an identical CDR3.

Terminally differentiated effector memory CD45RA+ cells were excluded by CCR7 positive selection of CD45RO-negative cells. Source material: naive CD8+ T cells from PBMCs. This TCR derives from a man aged 18 to 29 in good health. Some clones in this sample may be carry-over from other donors' samples.

CDR3 sequence: CASSFRQGNTEAFF. In DNA, the CDR3 is TGTGCCAGCAGTTTCCGACAGGGCAACACTGAAGCTTTCTTT. V gene TRBV27 combines with J gene TRBJ1-1; 7 bases align to TRBD1. CDR1 MNHEY and CDR2 SMNVEV come from the germline V gene (reference sequence). The CDR3 totals 14 residues. V lost 3 bases, J lost 2 bases, and 3 bases stayed unmatched.